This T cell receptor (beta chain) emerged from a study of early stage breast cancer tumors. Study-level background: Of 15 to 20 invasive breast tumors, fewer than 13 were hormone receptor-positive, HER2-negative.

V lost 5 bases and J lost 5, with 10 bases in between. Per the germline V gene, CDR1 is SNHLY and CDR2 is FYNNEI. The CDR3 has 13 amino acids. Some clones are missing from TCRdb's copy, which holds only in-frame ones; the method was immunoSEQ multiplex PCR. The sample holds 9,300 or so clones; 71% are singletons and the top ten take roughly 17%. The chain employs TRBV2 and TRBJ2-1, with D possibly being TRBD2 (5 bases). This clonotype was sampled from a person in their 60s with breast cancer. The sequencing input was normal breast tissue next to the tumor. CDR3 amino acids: CASSKDYHNEQFF. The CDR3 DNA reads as TGTGCCAGCAGTAAAGACTACCACAATGAGCAGTTCTTC.